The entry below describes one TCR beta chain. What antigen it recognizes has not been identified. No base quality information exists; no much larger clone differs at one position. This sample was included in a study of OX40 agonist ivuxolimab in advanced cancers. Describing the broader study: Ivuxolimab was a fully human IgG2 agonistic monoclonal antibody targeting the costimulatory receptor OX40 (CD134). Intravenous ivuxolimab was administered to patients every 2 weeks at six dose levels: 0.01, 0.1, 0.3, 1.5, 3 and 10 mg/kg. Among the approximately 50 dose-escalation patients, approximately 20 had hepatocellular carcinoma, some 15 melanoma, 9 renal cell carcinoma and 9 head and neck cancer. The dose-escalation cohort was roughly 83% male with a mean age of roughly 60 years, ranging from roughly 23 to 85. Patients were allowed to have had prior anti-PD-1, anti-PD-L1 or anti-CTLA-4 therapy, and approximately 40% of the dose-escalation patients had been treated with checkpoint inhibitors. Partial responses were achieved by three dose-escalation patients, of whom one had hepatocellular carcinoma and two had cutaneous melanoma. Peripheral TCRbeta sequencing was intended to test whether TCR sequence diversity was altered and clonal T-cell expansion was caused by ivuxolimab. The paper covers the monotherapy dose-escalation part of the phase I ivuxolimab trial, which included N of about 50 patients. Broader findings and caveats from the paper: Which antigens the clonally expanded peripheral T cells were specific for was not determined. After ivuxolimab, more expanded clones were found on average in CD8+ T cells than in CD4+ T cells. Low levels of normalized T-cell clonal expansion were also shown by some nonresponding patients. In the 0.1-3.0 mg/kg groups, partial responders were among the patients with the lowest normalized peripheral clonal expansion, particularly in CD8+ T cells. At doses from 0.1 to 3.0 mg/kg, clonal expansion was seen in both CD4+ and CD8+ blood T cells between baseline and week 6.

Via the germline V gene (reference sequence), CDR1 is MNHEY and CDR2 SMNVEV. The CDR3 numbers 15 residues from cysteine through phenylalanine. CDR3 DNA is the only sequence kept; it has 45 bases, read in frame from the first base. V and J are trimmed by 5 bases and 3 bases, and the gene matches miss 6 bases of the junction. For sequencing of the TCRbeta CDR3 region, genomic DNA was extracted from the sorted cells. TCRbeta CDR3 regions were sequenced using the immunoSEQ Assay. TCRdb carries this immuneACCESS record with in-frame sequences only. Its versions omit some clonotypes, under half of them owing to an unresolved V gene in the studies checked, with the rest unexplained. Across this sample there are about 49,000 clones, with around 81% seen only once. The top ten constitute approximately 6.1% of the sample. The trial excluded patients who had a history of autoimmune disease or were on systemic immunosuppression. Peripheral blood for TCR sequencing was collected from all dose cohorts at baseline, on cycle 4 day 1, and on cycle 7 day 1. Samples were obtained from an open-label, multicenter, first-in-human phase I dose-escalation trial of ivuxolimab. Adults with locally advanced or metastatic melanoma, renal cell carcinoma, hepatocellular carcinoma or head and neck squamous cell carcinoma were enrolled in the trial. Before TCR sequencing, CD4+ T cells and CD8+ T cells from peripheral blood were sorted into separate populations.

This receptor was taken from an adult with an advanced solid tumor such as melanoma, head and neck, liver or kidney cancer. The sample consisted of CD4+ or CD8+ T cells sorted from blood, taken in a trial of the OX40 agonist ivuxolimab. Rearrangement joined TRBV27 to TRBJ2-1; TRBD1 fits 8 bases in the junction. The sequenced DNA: TGTGCCAGCAGTGCGGGACAGGTACTCTACAATGAGCAGTTCTTC. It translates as CASSAGQVLYNEQFF.